Described below is a single T cell receptor (beta chain) sequence and its context. The antigen is unknown. This table comes from immunoSEQ multiplex PCR, and its TCRdb copy is limited to in-frame clones, with some not included. The top ten clones hold about 0.34% of a sample with roughly 1.4 million clones, 98% of them seen once. This entry is derived from a study of shared clonotypes between healthy human individuals. Study results and caveats: Investigators expected sequencing depth to affect clonotype sharing among donors.

The sequenced material came from naive CD4+ T cells sorted from blood. Subset described: CD45RA+ positively selected. The TCR comes from a young man in good health.

The CDR3 loop is CAIQREGVNEQFF. The CDR3 nucleotides read TGTGCCATTCAGCGGGAGGGAGTAAATGAGCAGTTCTTC. J is TRBJ2-1 and V is TRBV10-3, with 10 bases identical to TRBD2. Germline values: CDR1 ENHRY, CDR2 SYGVKD. This CDR3 spans 13 amino acids. J lost 7 bases, V lost 9 bases, and 6 bases had no gene match.